This T cell receptor beta chain was sequenced during a study of blood T cell repertoires in COVID-19. The overall study: T cells, B-cell-depleted T cells, or PBMCs provided the cDNA or gDNA that served as material.

Using immunoSEQ multiplex PCR, the repertoire was profiled, and TCRdb retains in-frame clones only, with some absent. The table has about 260,000 clones, around four fifths seen once. V dropped 4 bases and J dropped 6; count of bases not matched to a gene: 7. CDR3 length: 15 residues. CDR1 and CDR2 (germline): ENHRY, SYGVKD. This clone was observed a few times. The TCR was taken from a man in his sixties with acute or convalescent COVID-19. Input material: peripheral blood. The V and J genes are TRBV10-3 and TRBJ1-2, with 11 bases aligning to TRBD1. CDR3 residues: CAISGTGGLADGYTF. The CDR3 coding sequence is TGTGCCATCAGTGGGACAGGGGGCCTGGCCGATGGCTACACCTTC.